The following is a T cell receptor beta chain sequence with its context. Its target is not known. Using immunoSEQ multiplex PCR, the repertoire was profiled, and TCRdb retains in-frame clones only, with some absent. Of fewer than 3 million clones listed, approximately 90% are singletons. The entry originates in a study of shared clonotypes between healthy human individuals. Study information: Three plates each covered CD4 naive and memory; CD8 naive two, CD8 memory one. Study-level results: Represented genetic and exposure-history diversity was restricted by having few donors.

This clonotype originated in a man younger than 35 in good health. Some clones in this sample may be carry-over from other donors' samples. The specimen was naive CD4+ T cells from PBMCs. Described subset: CD45RA+ positively selected.

CDR3: CASAARDNEQFF. In nucleotides, the CDR3 is TGTGCCAGCGCGGCTAGGGACAATGAGCAGTTCTTC. J is TRBJ2-1 and V is TRBV6-5; no clear D gene. Looked up from germline, CDR1 is MNHEY and CDR2 is SVGAGI. V was cut by 8 bases and J by 5 bases, with 10 bases left in between. The CDR3 runs to 12 residues.